This T cell receptor beta chain was sequenced for a study of cytomegalovirus exposure and HLA in healthy donors. The germline gives CDR1 SGHDN, CDR2 FVKESK. Trimming stripped 1 base from V and 4 bases from J, with 9 bases between. The CDR3 contains 14 residues. The PCR used 60 Vbeta and 13 Jbeta primers. Sequencing was performed with immunoSEQ multiplex PCR; in TCRdb, only in-frame clones are kept and a portion is missing. The profile covers 40,000 to 50,000 clones, with about 70% appearing a single time and just under 6.5% taken by the ten largest. Sequenced sample: PBMCs. The V call is TRBV14, the J call TRBJ2-3, with a tentative D call TRBD2 (5 bases). The origin of this receptor is a man aged 25-45 years in good health and CMV-seronegative. The CDR3 here is CASSQVGVADTQYF. The CDR3 nucleotides are TGTGCCAGCAGCCAAGTCGGGGTGGCAGATACGCAGTATTTT.